Following are 11 T cell receptor beta chains from one sample sequenced in a study of blood T cells in healthy people across ages. Next came a second PCR, run for about 7 to 12 cycles, which used a sample-barcoded 5' primer along with a J-beta primer mix. TCRdb recomputed calls from the 5' RACE reads with MiXCR, one row per CDR3 protein. Of approximately 490,000 distinct CDR3 sequences listed, around 24% are singletons. These data were likewise used in another study, on T cells of mothers and their children.

The sequencing input was blood. The source is a boy aged 5 to 17 in good health.

Concerning this clonotype itself: A read error may account for a junction end that differs from germline. This rearrangement joins TRBV4-3 to TRBJ2-1; no firm D call. CDR1 and CDR2 from the germline V gene are LGHNA and YSLEER. The CDR3 has 15 residues. CDR3: CAGSQDPVRNNEQFF. As DNA, the CDR3 is TGCGCCGGCAGCCAAGATCCGGTCAGGAACAATGAGCAGTTCTTC.

This chain connects TRBV12-3 or TRBV12-4 to TRBJ2-7, with 10 bases matching TRBD1. The CDR3 has 14 amino acids. V shed 6 bases, J shed 6 bases, and the junction held 8 bases outside the gene matches. DNA for the CDR3: TGTGCCAGCAGGAGACAGGGGGCAATTTCCGAGCAGTACTTC. Protein sequence: CASRRQGAISEQYF.

The sample holds a few counts of this clonotype. This chain uses TRBV6-2 or TRBV6-3 with TRBJ2-5; TRBD1 agrees at 7 bases. The germline gives CDR1 MNHEY, CDR2 SVGEGT. The CDR3 spans 16 residues. V gave up 3 bases and J gave up 0 bases; unmatched junction bases: 7. Here the CDR3 DNA reads TGTGCCAGCAGTTATCCCAGGGGGATGTACCAAGAGACCCAGTACTTC. This encodes CASSYPRGMYQETQYF.

This chain uses TRBV10-3 with TRBJ2-3, with a possible D match to TRBD2 (6 bases). The V gene's germline CDR1 is ENHRY and CDR2 SYGVKD. The CDR3 is made up of 14 amino acids. The V end was cut by 4 bases, the J end by 2 bases, with 10 bases between. Written as DNA, the CDR3 is TGTGCCATCAGTGCGGAGGGGTACACAGATACGCAGTATTTT. It specifies CAISAEGYTDTQYF.

This clonotype appeared a few times. The rearrangement joins TRBV3-1 to TRBJ2-3; D remains ambiguous. V was trimmed by 0 bases and J by 5 bases, leaving 9 bases between them. CDR1 and CDR2 (germline): LGHDT, YNNKEL (reference sequence). The CDR3 loop spans 14 amino acids. This CDR3 reads CASSQDTSRDTQYF. CDR3 bases: TGTGCCAGCAGCCAAGACACGTCGCGAGATACGCAGTATTTT.

This chain connects TRBV20-1 to TRBJ1-2; D is undetermined. The germline V and J ends were trimmed by 3 bases and 0 bases, with 14 bases remaining between them. The germline V gene has CDR1 DFQATT and CDR2 SNEGSKA (reference sequence). CDR3 length: 15 amino acids. In DNA, the CDR3 is TGCAGTGCTAGTCCCCTGCGAAACCCTAACTATGGCTACACCTTC. This gives the protein CSASPLRNPNYGYTF.

The sample holds a few counts of this clonotype. This chain connects TRBV5-1 to TRBJ1-1; D ambiguous. The length of the CDR3 is 14 residues. The ends were cut back, 3 bases at V and 6 bases at J, with 15 bases in the middle. Germline loops: CDR1 SGHRS, CDR2 YFSETQ. CDR3 sequence: CASSYTDGRSEAFF. The CDR3 bases are TGCGCCAGCAGCTATACTGACGGACGGTCTGAAGCTTTCTTT.

The rearrangement links TRBV7-2 to TRBJ2-5; 14 bases match TRBD2. Unmatched junction bases numbered 3, after V lost 5 bases and J lost 1 base. The length of the CDR3 is 16 residues. Germline lookup yields CDR1 SGHTA and CDR2 FQGNSA. CDR3 nucleotides: TGTGCCAGCAGCCAGGGGACTAGCGGGAGCCAAGAGACCCAGTACTTC. The encoded protein is CASSQGTSGSQETQYF.

This clonotype was seen a few times. CDR3 residues: CASSFTGRYEQYF. The DNA for the CDR3 is TGTGCCAGCAGTTTTACAGGGAGGTACGAGCAGTACTTC. The V gene is TRBV27, the J gene TRBJ2-7; either TRBD1 or TRBD2 may supply D (6 bases each). Deletions cut 3 bases from V and 4 bases from J, with 10 bases between. CDR1 and CDR2 (germline): MNHEY, SMNVEV (reference sequence). The CDR3 is 13 residues long.

This chain connects TRBV28 to TRBJ2-5; D is uncertain. The CDR3 is made up of 14 amino acids. V was trimmed by 1 base and J by 4 bases, leaving 10 bases between them. CDR1 MDHEN and CDR2 SYDVKM come from the germline V gene. The chain's CDR3 is CASSLYPTPETQYF. The CDR3 DNA reads as TGTGCCAGCAGTTTATATCCTACCCCAGAGACCCAGTACTTC.

The chain is built from TRBV20-1 and TRBJ2-1; D might be TRBD1 or TRBD2, each matching 5 bases. The germline V and J ends were trimmed by 3 bases and 0 bases, with 12 bases remaining between them. This CDR3 region has 15 residues. Germline loops: CDR1 DFQATT, CDR2 SNEGSKA (reference sequence). CDR3 residues: CSASGGRSSYNEQFF. As DNA, the CDR3 is TGCAGTGCTAGTGGGGGACGGAGCTCCTACAATGAGCAGTTCTTC.